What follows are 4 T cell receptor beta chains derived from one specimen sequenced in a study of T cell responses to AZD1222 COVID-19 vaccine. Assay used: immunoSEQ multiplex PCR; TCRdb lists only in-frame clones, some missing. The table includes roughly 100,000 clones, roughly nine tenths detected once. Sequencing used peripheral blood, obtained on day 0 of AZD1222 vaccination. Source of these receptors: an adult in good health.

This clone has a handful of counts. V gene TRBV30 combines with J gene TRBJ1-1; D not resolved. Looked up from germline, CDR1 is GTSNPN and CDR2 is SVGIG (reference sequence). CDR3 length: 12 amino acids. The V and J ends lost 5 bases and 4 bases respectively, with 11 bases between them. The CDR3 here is CAWLGDSTEAFF. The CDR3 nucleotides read TGTGCCTGGCTTGGGGATAGCACTGAAGCTTTCTTT.

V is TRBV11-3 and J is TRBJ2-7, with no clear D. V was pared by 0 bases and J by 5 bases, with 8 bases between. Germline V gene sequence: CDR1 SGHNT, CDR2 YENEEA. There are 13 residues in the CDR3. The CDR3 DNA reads TGTGCCAGCAGCTTAGATTTGGCAGACGAGCAGTACTTC. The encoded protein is CASSLDLADEQYF.

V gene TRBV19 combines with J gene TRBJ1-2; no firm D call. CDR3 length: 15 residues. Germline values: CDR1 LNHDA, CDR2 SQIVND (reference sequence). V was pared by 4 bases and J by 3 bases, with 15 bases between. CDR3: CASSRAFGEDYGYTF. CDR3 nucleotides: TGTGCCAGTAGTAGGGCCTTTGGGGAGGACTATGGCTACACCTTC.

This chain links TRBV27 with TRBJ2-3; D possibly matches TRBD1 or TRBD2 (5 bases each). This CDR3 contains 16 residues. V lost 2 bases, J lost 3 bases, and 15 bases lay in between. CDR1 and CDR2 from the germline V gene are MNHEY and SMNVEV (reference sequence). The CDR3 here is CASSLDTGGQTDTQYF. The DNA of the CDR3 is TGTGCCAGCAGTTTAGATACAGGAGGTCAAACAGATACGCAGTATTTT.